This record concerns one T cell receptor beta chain sequence. Its matching antigen is unknown. A read error may produce the germline difference seen at one junction end. At the DNA level, this CDR3 is encoded by other sequences in the same sample as well. The sample belongs to a study of cytomegalovirus exposure and HLA in healthy donors. Study results and caveats: Cytomegalovirus-associated TCR beta chains were listed, numbering over 150.

Germline-derived CDR1 and CDR2 are MNHEY and SMNVEV (reference sequence). The CDR3 runs to 14 residues. In the PCR, 60 Vbeta and 13 Jbeta primers were used. Repertoires were generated with immunoSEQ multiplex PCR, while TCRdb's copy carries only in-frame clones and drops some. The table has under 130,000 clones, 83% seen once; the top ten hold under 6.5%. Sequencing was carried out using PBMCs. The chain combines TRBV27 with TRBJ2-2; 9 positions match TRBD1. This clonotype was sampled from a man younger than 30 in good health and CMV-seronegative. Here the CDR3 reads CASSGTGFTGELFF. The CDR3, as DNA: TGTGCCAGCAGCGGGACAGGGTTCACCGGGGAGCTGTTCTTT.